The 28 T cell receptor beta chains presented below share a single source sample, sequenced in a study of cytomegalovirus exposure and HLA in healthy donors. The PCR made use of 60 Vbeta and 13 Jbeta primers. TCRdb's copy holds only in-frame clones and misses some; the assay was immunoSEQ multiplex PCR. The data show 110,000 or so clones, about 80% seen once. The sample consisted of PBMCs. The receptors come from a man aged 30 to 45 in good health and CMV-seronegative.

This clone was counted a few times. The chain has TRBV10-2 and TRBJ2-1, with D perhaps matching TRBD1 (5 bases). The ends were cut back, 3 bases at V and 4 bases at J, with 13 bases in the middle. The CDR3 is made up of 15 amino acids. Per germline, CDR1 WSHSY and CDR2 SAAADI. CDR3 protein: CASSEQVIVYNEQFF. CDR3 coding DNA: TGCGCCAGCAGTGAACAGGTGATTGTTTACAATGAGCAGTTCTTC.

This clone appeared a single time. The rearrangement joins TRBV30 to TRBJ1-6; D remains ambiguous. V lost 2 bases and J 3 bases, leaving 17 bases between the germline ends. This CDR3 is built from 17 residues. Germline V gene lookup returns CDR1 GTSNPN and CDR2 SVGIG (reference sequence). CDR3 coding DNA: TGTGCCTGGAGTACTAAGGGAGGACCCTACTATAATTCACCCCTCCACTTT. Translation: CAWSTKGGPYYNSPLHF.

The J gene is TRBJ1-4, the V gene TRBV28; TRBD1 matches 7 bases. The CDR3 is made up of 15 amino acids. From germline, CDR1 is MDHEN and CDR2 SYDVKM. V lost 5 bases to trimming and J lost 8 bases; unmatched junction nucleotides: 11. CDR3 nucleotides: TGTGCCAGCAGTCTGCCCCTGACAGGGATGGAAAAACTGTTTTTT. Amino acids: CASSLPLTGMEKLFF.

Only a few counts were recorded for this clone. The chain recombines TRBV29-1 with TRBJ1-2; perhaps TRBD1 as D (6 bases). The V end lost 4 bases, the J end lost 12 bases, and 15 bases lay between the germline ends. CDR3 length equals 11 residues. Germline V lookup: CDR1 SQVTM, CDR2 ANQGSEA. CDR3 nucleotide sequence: TGCAGCGTTGTTAGTAAGGGGGAAAACACCTTC. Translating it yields CSVVSKGENTF.

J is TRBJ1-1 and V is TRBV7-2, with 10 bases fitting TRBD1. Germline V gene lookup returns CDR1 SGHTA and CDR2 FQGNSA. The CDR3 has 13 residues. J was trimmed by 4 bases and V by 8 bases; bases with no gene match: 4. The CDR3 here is CASGRDRGTEAFF. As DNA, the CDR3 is TGTGCCAGCGGCCGGGACAGGGGCACTGAAGCTTTCTTT.

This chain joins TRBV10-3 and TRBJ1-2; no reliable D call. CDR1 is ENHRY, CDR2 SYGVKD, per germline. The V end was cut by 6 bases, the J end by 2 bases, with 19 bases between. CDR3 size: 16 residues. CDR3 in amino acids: CAISLHGEGKNYGYTF. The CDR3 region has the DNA TGTGCCATCAGCTTGCATGGGGAGGGCAAGAACTATGGCTACACCTTC.

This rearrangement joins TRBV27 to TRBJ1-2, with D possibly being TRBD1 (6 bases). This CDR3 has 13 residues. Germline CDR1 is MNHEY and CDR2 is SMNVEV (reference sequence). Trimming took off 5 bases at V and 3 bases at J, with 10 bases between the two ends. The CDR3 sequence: CASSPTGDYGYTF. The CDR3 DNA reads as TGTGCCAGCAGTCCGACAGGAGACTATGGCTACACCTTC.

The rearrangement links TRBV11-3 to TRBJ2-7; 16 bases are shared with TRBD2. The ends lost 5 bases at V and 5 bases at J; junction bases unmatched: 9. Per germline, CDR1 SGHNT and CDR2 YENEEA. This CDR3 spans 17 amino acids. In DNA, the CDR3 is TGTGCCAGCAGCCCGGGACTAGCGGGAGGGTCAGGAGACGAGCAGTACTTC. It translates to CASSPGLAGGSGDEQYF.

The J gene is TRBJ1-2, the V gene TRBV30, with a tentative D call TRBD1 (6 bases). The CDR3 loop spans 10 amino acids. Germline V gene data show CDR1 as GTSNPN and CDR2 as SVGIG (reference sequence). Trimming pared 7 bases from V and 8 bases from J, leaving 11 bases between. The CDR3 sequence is CASHRDGYTF. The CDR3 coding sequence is TGTGCCTCCCACAGGGACGGCTACACCTTC.

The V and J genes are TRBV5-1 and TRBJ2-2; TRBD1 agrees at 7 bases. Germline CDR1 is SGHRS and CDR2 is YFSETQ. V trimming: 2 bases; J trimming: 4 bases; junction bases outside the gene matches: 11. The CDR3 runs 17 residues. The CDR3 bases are TGCGCCAGCAGCTTACCCTACAGGGGATCGGGCACCGGGGAGCTGTTTTTT. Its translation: CASSLPYRGSGTGELFF. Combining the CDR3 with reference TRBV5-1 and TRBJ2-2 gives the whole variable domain KAGVTQTPRYLIKTRGQQVTLSCSPISGHRSVSWYQQTPGQGLQFLFEYFSETQRNKGNFPGRFSGRQFSNSRSEMNVSTLELGDSALYLCASSLPYRGSGTGELFFGEGSRLTVL.

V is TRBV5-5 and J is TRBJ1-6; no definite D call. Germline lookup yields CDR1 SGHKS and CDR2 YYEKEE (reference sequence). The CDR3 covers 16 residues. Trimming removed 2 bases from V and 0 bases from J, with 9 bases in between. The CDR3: CASSFSLSSYNSPLHF. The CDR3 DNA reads TGTGCCAGCAGCTTTAGCCTTAGCTCCTATAATTCACCCCTCCACTTT.

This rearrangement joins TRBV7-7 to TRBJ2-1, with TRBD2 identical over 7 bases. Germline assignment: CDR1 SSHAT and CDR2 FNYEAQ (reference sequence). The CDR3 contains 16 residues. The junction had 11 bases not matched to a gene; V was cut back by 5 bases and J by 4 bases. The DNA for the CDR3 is TGTGCCAGCAGCCCCACTACCGGGACTACTTACAATGAGCAGTTCTTC. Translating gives CASSPTTGTTYNEQFF.

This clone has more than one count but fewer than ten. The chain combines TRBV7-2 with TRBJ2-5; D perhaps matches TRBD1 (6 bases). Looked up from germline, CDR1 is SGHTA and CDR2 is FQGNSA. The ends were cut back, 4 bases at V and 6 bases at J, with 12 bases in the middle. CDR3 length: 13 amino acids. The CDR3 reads CASSSRGQQTQYF. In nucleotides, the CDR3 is TGTGCCAGCAGCTCTAGGGGACAACAGACCCAGTACTTC.

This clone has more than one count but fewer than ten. The DNA for the CDR3 is TGCGCCAGCAGCCCCGGGGCAGGGGTTTCCTACGAGCAGTACTTC. Protein sequence: CASSPGAGVSYEQYF. The chain is built from TRBV5-1 and TRBJ2-7; D may be TRBD1 (6 bases). The CDR3 sequence is 15 residues long. Trimming left V 4 bases short and J 1 base short, with 15 bases between. The germline gives CDR1 SGHRS, CDR2 YFSETQ.

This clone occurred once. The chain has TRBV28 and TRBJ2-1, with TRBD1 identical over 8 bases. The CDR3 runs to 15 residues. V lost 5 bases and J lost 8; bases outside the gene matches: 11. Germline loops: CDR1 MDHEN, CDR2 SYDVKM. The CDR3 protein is CASSLGTGTFDEQFF. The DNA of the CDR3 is TGTGCCAGCAGTCTCGGGACAGGTACATTTGATGAGCAGTTCTTC.

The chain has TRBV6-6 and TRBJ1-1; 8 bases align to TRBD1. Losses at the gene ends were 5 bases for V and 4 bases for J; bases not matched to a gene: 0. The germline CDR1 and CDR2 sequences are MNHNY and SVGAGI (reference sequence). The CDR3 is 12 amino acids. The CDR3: CASSTGGTEAFF. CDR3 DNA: TGTGCCAGCAGTACAGGGGGCACTGAAGCTTTCTTT.

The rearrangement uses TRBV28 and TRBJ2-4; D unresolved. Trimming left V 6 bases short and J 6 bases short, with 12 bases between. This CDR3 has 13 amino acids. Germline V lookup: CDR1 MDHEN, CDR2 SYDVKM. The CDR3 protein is CASSPPGTNIQYF. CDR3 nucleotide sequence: TGTGCCAGCAGCCCCCCGGGTACAAACATTCAGTACTTC.

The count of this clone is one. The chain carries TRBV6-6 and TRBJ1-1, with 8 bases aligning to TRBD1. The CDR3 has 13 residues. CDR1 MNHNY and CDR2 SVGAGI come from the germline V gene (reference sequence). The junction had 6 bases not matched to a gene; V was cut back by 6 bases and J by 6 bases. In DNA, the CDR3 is TGTGCCAGCAGGGCCGGGACAGGAGCTGAAGCTTTCTTT. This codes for CASRAGTGAEAFF.

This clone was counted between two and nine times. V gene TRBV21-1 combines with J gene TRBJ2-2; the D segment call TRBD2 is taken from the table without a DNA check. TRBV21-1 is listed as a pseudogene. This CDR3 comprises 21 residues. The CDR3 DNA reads TGTGCCAGCAGCAAGGGACTAGCGGGAGGACTAGCCCCATCGAACACCGGGGAGCTGTTTTTT. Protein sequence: CASSKGLAGGLAPSNTGELFF.

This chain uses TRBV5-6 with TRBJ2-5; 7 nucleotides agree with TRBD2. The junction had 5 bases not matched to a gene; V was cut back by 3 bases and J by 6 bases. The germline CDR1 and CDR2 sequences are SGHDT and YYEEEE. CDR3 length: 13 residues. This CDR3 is CASSSGLTQTQYF. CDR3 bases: TGTGCCAGCAGCTCGGGACTAACCCAGACCCAGTACTTC.

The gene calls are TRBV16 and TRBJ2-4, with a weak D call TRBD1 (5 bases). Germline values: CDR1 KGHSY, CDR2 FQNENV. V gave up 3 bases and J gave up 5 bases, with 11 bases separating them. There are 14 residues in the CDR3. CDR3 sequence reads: CASSHNRQQNIQYF. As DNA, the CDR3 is TGTGCCAGCAGCCACAACAGACAGCAAAACATTCAGTACTTC.

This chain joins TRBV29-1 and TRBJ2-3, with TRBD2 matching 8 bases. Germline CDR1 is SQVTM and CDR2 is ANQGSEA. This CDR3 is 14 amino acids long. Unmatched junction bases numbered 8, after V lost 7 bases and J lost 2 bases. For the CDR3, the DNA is TGCAGCGCTCCTATAGCGGGGACCACAGATACGCAGTATTTT. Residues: CSAPIAGTTDTQYF.

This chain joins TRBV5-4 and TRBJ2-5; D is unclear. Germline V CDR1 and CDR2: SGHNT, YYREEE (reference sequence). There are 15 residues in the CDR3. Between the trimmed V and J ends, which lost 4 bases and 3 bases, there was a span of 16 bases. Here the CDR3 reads CASSPRVGGEETQYF. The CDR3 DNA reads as TGTGCCAGCAGCCCCCGGGTCGGCGGTGAAGAGACCCAGTACTTC.

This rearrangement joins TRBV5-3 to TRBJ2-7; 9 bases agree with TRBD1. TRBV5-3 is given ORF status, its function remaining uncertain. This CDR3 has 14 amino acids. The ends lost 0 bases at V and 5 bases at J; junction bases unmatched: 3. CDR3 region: CARSLGDRVHEQYF. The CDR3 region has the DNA TGTGCCAGAAGCTTGGGGGACAGGGTACACGAGCAGTACTTC.

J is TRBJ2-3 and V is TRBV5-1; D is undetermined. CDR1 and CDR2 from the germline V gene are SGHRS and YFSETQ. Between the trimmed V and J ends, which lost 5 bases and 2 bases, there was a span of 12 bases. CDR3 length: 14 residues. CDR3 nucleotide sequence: TGCGCCAGCAGGCAGGCAGTGACCACAGATACGCAGTATTTT. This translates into CASRQAVTTDTQYF.

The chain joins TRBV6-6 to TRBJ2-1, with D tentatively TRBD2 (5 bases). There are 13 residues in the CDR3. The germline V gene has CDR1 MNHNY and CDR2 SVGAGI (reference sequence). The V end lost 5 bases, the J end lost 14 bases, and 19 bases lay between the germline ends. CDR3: CASSEFSASFKFF. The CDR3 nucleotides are TGTGCCAGCAGTGAGTTTTCGGCTAGCTTTAAGTTCTTC.

The CDR3 DNA is TGTGCCAGCAGCGGAACAGGTGCTTGGAACATTCAGTACTTC. This sequence encodes CASSGTGAWNIQYF. The chain is built from TRBV5-4 and TRBJ2-4, with D possibly matching TRBD1 (5 bases). V lost 4 bases, J lost 7 bases, and 15 bases lay in between. Germline V gene data show CDR1 as SGHNT and CDR2 as YYREEE (reference sequence). CDR3 size: 14 residues.

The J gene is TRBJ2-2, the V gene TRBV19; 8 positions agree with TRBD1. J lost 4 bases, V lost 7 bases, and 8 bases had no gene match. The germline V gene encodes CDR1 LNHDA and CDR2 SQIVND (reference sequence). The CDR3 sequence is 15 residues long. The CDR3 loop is CASMPPGGLTGELFF. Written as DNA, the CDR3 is TGTGCCAGTATGCCCCCAGGGGGCCTCACCGGGGAGCTGTTTTTT.